This T cell receptor (beta chain) was found in a study of shared clonotypes between healthy human individuals. The CDR3 extends over 13 amino acids. Germline assignment: CDR1 SGHVS and CDR2 FNYEAQ. The V end lost 1 base, the J end lost 8 bases, and 11 bases lay between the germline ends. Cells designated naive CD8 were CD45RO-negative and were positively selected for CCR7, with terminally differentiated effector memory CD45RA+ cells excluded. This clone was seen a single time. Repertoires were generated with immunoSEQ multiplex PCR, while TCRdb's copy carries only in-frame clones and drops some. The sample gives roughly 2 million clones, about 94% of which show up once; approximately 1.2% is in the top ten.

The chain employs TRBV7-6 and TRBJ1-2, with D hard to call. Sequenced input: naive CD8+ T cells sorted from blood. The sequence was obtained from a man aged 18 to 29 in good health. CDR3 loop: CASSLGGAGGYTF. In DNA, the CDR3 is TGTGCCAGCAGCTTAGGTGGTGCCGGCGGCTACACCTTC.